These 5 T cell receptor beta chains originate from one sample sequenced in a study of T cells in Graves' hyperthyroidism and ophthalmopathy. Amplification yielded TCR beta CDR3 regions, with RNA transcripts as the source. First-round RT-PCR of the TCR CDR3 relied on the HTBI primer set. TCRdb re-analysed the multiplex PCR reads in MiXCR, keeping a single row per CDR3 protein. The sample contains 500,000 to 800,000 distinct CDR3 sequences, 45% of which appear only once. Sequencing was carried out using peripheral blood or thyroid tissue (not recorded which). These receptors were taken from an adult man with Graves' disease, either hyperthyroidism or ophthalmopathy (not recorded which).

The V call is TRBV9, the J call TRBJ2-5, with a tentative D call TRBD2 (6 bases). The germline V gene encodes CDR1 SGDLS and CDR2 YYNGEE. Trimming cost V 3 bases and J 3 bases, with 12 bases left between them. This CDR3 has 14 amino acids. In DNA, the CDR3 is TGTGCCAGCAGCGCGGGACTCTTAGAAGAGACCCAGTACTTC. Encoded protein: CASSAGLLEETQYF.

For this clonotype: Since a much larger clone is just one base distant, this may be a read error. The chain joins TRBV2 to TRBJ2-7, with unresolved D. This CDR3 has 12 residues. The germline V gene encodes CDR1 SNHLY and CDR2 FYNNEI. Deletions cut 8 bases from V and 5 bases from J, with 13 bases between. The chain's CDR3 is CASGWSSHEQYF. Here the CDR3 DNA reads TGTGCCAGCGGGTGGAGTTCCCACGAGCAGTACTTC.

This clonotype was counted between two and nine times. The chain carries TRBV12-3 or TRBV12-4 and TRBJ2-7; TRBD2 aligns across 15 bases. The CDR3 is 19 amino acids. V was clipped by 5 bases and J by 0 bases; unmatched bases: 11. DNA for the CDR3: TGTGCCAGCAGTCCTCGTCCCGGGACTAGCGGGAGGAGCTCCTACGAGCAGTACTTC. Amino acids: CASSPRPGTSGRSSYEQYF.

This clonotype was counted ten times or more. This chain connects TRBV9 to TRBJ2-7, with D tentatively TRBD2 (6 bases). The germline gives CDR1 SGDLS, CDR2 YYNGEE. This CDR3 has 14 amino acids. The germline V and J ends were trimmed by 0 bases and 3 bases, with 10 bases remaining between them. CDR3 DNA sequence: TGTGCCAGCAGCGTAGCCGCTAGCGACTACGAGCAGTACTTC. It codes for CASSVAASDYEQYF.

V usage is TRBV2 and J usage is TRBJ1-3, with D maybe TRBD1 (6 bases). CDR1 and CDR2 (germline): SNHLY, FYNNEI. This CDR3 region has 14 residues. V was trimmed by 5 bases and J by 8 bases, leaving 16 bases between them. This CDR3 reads CASSPSAGVYTIYF. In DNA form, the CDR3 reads TGTGCCAGCAGTCCTTCGGCAGGGGTTTACACCATATATTTT.